The 8 T cell receptor beta chains in this list originate from one sample, sequenced in a study of CXCR3-negative and CXCR3-positive naive CD8 T cells. The TRB cDNA libraries were prepared by 5' RACE with UMI labels. TCRdb re-called the 5' RACE reads; one entry per CDR3 protein, DNA not given. This sample's table reports roughly 50,000 distinct CDR3 sequences. Sequenced: memory CD8+ T cells from blood. These receptors were obtained from a human donor in good health. Some clones in this sample may be carry-over from other donors' samples.

The chain joins TRBV12-3 or TRBV12-4 to TRBJ2-3. The CDR3 length is 11 residues. CDR3: CASTWADTQYF.

The V gene is TRBV12-3 or TRBV12-4, the J gene TRBJ1-5; the D gene TCRdb calls, TRBD1, cannot be checked with no DNA. CDR3 length equals 15 residues. The CDR3 loop is CASSLGTGHNQPQHF.

The chain employs TRBV29-1 and TRBJ1-4; TCRdb's assignment of TRBD1 cannot be checked, as there is no DNA. Germline assignment: CDR1 SQVTM and CDR2 ANQGSEA. The CDR3 sequence is 13 residues long. This chain's CDR3 is CSVEGTGGEKLFF. Full variable domain (outside the CDR3, taken from reference TRBV29-1 and TRBJ1-4): SAVISQKPSRDICQRGTSLTIQCQVDSQVTMMFWYRQQPGQSLTLIATANQGSEATYESGFVIDKFPISRPNLTFSTLTVSNMSPEDSSIYLCSVEGTGGEKLFFGSGTQLSVL.

This chain uses TRBV4-2 with TRBJ2-1; TCRdb gives TRBD1 as the D gene, but with no DNA this cannot be confirmed. The CDR3 contains 15 residues. CDR1 LGHNA and CDR2 YNFKEQ come from the germline V gene. CDR3: CASSQIGEGANEQFF.

This chain joins TRBV20-1 and TRBJ2-2; TCRdb indicates TRBD2, and absent DNA this call remains unverified. The CDR3 covers 13 residues. Germline CDR1 DFQATT, CDR2 SNEGSKA (reference sequence). The CDR3 is CSASGLYTGELFF.

The chain links TRBV28 to TRBJ1-1; TCRdb lists TRBD1, though no DNA is available to test this call. CDR3 size: 15 residues. CDR1 is MDHEN and CDR2 is SYDVKM in the germline V gene. CDR3: CASTPEWGGSTEAFF.

The rearrangement links TRBV7-9 to TRBJ2-7. CDR3 size: 15 residues. Germline V gene lookup returns CDR1 SEHNR and CDR2 FQNEAQ (reference sequence). CDR3 region: CASSELTGGSYEQHF. Full variable domain (missing parts from reference TRBV7-9 and TRBJ2-7): DTGVSQNPRHKITKRGQNVTFRCDPISEHNRLYWYRQTLGQGPEFLTYFQNEAQLEKSRLLSDRFSAERPKGSFSTLEIQRTEQGDSAMYLCASSELTGGSYEQHFGPGTRLTVT.

According to its frequency, this clonotype is medium-sized. The V and J genes are TRBV5-6 and TRBJ1-1. CDR1 is SGHDT and CDR2 is YYEEEE in the germline V gene. The CDR3 sequence is 13 residues long. The chain's CDR3 is CASSWASNTEAFF.